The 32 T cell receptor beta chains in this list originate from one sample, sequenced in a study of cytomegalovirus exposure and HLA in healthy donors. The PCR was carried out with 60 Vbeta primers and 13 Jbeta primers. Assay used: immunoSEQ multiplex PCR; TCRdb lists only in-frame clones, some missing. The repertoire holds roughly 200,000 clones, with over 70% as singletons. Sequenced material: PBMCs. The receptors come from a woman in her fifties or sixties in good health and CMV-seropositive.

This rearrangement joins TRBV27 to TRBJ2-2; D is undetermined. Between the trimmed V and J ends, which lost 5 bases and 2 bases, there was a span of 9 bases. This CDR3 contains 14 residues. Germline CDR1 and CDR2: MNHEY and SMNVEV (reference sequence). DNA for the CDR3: TGTGCCAGCAGTATCCACACCAACACCGGGGAGCTGTTTTTT. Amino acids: CASSIHTNTGELFF.

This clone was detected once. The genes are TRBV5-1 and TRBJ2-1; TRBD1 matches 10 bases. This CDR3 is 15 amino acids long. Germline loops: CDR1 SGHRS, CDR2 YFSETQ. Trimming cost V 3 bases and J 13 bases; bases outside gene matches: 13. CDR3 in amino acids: CASSSGQGGTMSQFF. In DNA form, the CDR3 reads TGCGCCAGCAGCTCCGGACAGGGGGGGACAATGAGCCAGTTCTTC.

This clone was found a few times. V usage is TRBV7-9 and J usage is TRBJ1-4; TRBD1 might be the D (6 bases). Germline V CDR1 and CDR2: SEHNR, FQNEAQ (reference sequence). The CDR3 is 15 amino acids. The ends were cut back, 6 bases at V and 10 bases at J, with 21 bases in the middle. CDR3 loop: CASSYGTPVLGKLFF. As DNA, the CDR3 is TGTGCCAGCAGTTACGGGACACCCGTCTTAGGAAAACTGTTTTTT.

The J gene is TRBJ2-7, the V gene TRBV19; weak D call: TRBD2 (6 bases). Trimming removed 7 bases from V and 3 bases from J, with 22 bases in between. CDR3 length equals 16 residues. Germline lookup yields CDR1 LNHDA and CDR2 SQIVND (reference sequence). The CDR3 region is CASKRYGRTGVYEQYF. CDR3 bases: TGTGCCAGTAAACGTTATGGGAGGACGGGGGTCTACGAGCAGTACTTC.

CDR3 sequence (DNA): TGTGCCTGGAGTGTACGAGGGTCCGGGGAGCTGTTTTTT. This sequence encodes CAWSVRGSGELFF. The chain uses TRBV30 and TRBJ2-2, with a weak D call TRBD2 (5 bases). The CDR3 sequence is 13 residues long. Trimming took off 0 bases at V and 6 bases at J, with 8 bases between the two ends. CDR1 and CDR2 from the germline V gene are GTSNPN and SVGIG (reference sequence). Using reference TRBV30 and TRBJ2-2 for the parts outside the CDR3, the full variable domain is SQTIHQWPATLVQPVGSPLSLECTVEGTSNPNLYWYRQAAGRGLQLLFYSVGIGQISSEVPQNLSASRPQDRQFILSSKKLLLSDSGFYLCAWSVRGSGELFFGEGSRLTVL.

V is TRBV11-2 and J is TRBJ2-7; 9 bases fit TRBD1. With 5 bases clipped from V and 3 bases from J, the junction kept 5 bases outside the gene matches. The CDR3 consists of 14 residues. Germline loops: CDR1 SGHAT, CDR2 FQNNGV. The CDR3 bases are TGTGCCAGCAGCCGGGACAGGGTAAACTACGAGCAGTACTTC. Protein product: CASSRDRVNYEQYF.

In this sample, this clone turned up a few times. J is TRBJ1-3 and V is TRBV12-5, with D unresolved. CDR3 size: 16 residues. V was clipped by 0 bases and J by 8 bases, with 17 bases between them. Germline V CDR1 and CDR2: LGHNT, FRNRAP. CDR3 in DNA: TGTGCTAGTGGTTTGGTACTAGATCACGGTATGGACACCATATATTTT. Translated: CASGLVLDHGMDTIYF.

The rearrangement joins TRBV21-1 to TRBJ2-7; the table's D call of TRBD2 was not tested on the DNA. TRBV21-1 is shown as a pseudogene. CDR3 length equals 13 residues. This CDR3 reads CASSNRLAYEQYF. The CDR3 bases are TGTGCCAGCAGCAATCGGTTAGCCTACGAGCAGTACTTC.

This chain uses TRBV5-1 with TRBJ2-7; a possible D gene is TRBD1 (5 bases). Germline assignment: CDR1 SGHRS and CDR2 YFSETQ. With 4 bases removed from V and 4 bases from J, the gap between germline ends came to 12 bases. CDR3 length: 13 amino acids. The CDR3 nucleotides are TGCGCCAGCAGCCCTTCTGCAGGGTACGAGCAGTACTTC. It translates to CASSPSAGYEQYF.

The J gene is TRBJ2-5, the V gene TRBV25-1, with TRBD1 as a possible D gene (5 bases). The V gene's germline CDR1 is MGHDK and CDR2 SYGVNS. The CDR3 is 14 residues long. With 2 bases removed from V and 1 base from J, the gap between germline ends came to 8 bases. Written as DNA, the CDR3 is TGTGCCAGCAGTGAACCAGGGATCCAAGAGACCCAGTACTTC. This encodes CASSEPGIQETQYF. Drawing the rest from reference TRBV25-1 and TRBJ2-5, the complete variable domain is EADIYQTPRYLVIGTGKKITLECSQTMGHDKMYWYQQDPGMELHLIHYSYGVNSTEKGDLSSESTVSRIRTEHFPLTLESARPSHTSQYLCASSEPGIQETQYFGPGTRLLVL.

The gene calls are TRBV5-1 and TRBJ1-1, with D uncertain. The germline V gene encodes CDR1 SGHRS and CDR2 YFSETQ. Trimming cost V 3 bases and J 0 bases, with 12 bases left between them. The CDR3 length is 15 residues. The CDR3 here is CASSYLTGVNTEAFF. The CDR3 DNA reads TGCGCCAGCAGCTACCTCACGGGTGTGAACACTGAAGCTTTCTTT.

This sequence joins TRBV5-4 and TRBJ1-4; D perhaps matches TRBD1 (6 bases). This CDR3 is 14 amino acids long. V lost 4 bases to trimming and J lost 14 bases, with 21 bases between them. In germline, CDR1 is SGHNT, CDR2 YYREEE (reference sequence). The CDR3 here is CASSPGGQPNILFF. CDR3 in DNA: TGTGCCAGCAGCCCGGGGGGGCAGCCTAATATCCTGTTTTTT.

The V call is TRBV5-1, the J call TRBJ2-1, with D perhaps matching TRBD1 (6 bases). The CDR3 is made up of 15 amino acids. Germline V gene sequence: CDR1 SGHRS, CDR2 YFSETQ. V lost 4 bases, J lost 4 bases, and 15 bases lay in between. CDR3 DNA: TGCGCCAGCAGCCGACCGGAAACAGGGTACAATGAGCAGTTCTTC. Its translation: CASSRPETGYNEQFF.

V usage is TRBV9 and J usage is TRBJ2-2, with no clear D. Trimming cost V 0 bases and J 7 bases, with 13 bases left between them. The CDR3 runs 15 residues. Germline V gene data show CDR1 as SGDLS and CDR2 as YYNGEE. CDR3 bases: TGTGCCAGCAGCGTAGAGGAGATGGCCGGCGGGGAGCTGTTTTTT. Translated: CASSVEEMAGGELFF.

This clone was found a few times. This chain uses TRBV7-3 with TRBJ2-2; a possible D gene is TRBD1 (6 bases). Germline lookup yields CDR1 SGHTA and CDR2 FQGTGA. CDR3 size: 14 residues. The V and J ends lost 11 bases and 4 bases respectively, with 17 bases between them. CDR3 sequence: CASRGGQTTGELFF. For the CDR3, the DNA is TGTGCCTCCCGAGGGGGACAAACCACCGGGGAGCTGTTTTTT.

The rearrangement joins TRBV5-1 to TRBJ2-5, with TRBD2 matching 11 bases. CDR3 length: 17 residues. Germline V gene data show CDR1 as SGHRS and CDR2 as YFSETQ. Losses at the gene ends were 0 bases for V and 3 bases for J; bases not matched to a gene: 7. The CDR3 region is CASSLGTSGYIKETQYF. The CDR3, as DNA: TGCGCCAGCAGCTTGGGGACTAGCGGGTACATAAAAGAGACCCAGTACTTC.

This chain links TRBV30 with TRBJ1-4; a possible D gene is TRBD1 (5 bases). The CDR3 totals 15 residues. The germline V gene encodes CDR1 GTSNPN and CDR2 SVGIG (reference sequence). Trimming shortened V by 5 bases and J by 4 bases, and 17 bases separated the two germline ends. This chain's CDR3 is CAWDENRGVNEKLFF. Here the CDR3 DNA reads TGTGCCTGGGATGAAAACCGGGGGGTTAATGAAAAACTGTTTTTT.

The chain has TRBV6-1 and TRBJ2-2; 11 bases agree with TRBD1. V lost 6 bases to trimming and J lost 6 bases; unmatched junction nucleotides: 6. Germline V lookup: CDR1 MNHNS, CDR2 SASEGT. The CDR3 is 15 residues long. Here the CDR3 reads CASRDRGQLAGELFF. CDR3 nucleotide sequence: TGTGCCAGCAGGGACAGGGGGCAACTTGCCGGGGAGCTGTTTTTT.

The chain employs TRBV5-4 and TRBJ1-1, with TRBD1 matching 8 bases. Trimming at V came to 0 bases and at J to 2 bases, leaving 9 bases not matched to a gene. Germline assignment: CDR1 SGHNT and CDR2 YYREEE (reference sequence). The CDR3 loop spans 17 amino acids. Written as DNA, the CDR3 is TGTGCCAGCAGCTTGGGGGCGGGACAGGTTTTAAACACTGAAGCTTTCTTT. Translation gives CASSLGAGQVLNTEAFF. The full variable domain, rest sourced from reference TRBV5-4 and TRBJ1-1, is ETGVTQSPTHLIKTRGQQVTLRCSSQSGHNTVSWYQQALGQGPQFIFQYYREEENGRGNFPPRFSGLQFPNYSSELNVNALELDDSALYLCASSLGAGQVLNTEAFFGQGTRLTVV.

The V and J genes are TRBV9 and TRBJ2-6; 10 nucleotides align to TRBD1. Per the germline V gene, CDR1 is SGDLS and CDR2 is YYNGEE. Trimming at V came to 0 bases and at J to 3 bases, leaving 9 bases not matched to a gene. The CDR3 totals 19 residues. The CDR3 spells CASSVGQGASLVGANVLTF. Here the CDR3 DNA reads TGTGCCAGCAGCGTAGGACAGGGGGCCTCCTTAGTTGGGGCCAACGTCCTGACTTTC.

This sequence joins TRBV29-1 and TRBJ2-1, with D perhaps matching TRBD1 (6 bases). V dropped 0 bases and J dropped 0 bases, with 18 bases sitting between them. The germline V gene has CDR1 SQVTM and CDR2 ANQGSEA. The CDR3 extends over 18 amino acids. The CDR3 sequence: CSVEDNPQQGSSYNEQFF. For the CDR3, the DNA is TGCAGCGTTGAAGATAACCCTCAACAGGGCAGCTCCTACAATGAGCAGTTCTTC.

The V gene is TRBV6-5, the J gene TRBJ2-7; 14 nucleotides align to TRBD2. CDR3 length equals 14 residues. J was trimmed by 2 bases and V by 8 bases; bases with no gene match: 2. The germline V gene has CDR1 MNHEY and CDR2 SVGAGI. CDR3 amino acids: CASATSGRAYEQYF. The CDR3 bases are TGTGCCAGCGCGACTAGCGGGAGGGCCTACGAGCAGTACTTC.

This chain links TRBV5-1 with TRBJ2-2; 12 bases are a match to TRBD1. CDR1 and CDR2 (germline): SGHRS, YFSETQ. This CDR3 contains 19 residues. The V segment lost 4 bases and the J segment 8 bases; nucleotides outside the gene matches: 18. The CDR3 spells CASSLRDRGLNSVSGELFF. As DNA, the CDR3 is TGCGCCAGCAGCCTCCGGGACAGGGGGCTCAACTCGGTATCTGGGGAGCTGTTTTTT. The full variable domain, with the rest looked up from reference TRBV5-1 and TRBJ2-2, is KAGVTQTPRYLIKTRGQQVTLSCSPISGHRSVSWYQQTPGQGLQFLFEYFSETQRNKGNFPGRFSGRQFSNSRSEMNVSTLELGDSALYLCASSLRDRGLNSVSGELFFGEGSRLTVL.

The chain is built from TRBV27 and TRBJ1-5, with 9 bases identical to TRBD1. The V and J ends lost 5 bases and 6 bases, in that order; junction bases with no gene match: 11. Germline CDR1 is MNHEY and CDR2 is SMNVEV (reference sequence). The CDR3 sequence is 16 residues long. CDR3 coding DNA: TGTGCCAGCAGTCCCAGCACAGGGGGCGCTCGTCAGCCCCAGCATTTT. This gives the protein CASSPSTGGARQPQHF.

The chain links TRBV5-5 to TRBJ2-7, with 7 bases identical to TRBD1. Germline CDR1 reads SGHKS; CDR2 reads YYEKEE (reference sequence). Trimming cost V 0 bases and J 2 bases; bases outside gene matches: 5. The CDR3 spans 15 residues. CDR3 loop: CASSLVGGVTYEQYF. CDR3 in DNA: TGTGCCAGCAGCTTGGTAGGGGGCGTAACCTACGAGCAGTACTTC.

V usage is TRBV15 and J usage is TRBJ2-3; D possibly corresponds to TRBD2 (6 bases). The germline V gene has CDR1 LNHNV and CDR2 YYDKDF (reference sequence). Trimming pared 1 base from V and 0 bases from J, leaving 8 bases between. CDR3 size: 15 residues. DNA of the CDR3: TGTGCCACCAGCAGAGGGGGGGTTAGCACAGATACGCAGTATTTT. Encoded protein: CATSRGGVSTDTQYF.

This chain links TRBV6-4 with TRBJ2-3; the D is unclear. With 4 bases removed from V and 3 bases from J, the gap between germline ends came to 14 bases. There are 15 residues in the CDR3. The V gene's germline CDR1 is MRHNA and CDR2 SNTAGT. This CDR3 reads CASSVNSGVTDTQYF. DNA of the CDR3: TGTGCCAGCAGTGTTAACTCCGGAGTAACAGATACGCAGTATTTT.

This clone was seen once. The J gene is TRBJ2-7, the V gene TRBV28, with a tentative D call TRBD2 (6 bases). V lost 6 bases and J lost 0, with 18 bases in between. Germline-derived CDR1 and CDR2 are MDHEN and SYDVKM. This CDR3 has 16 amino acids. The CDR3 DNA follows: TGTGCCAGCAGCCCTGGGGCGCAGGGAGGCTCCTACGAGCAGTACTTC. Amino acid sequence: CASSPGAQGGSYEQYF.

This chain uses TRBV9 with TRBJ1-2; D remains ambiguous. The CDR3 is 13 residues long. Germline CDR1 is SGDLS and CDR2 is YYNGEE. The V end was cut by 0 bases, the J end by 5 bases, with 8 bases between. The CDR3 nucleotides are TGTGCCAGCAGCGTAGACAGCACTTATGGCTACACCTTC. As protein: CASSVDSTYGYTF.

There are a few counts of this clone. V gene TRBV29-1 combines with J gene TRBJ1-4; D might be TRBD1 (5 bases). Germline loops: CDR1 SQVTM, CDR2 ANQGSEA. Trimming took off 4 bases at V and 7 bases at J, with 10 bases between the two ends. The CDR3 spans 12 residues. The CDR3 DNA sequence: TGCAGCGTTGGGGCACAGGCTGAAAAACTGTTTTTT. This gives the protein CSVGAQAEKLFF.

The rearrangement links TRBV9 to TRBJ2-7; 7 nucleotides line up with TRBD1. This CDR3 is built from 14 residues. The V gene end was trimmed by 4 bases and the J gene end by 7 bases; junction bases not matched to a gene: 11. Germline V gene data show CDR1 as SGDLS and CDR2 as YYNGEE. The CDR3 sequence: CASSRGQGVGEQYF. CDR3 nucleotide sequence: TGTGCCAGCAGCCGGGGCCAGGGGGTTGGTGAGCAGTACTTC.

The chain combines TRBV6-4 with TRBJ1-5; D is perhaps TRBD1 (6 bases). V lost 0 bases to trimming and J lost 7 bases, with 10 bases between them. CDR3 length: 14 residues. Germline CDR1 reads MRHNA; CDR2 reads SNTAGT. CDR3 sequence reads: CASSDSGGQQPQHF. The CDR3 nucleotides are TGTGCCAGCAGTGACTCAGGGGGTCAGCAGCCCCAGCATTTT.